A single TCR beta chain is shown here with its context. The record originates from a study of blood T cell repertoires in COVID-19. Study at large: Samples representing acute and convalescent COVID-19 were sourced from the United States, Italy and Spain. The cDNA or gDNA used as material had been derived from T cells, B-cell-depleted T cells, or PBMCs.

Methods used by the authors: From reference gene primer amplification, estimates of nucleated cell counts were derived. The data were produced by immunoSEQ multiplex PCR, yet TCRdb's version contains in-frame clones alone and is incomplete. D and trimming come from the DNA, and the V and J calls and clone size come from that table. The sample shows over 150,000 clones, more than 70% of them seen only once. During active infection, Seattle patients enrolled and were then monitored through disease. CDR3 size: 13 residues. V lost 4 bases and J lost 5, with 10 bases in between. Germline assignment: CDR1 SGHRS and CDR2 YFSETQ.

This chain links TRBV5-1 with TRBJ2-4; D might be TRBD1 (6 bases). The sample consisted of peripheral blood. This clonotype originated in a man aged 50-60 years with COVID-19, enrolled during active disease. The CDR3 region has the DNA TGCGCCAGCAGCACGGACAGCGAAAACATTCAGTACTTC. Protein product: CASSTDSENIQYF. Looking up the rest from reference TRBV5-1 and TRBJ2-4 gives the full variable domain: KAGVTQTPRYLIKTRGQQVTLSCSPISGHRSVSWYQQTPGQGLQFLFEYFSETQRNKGNFPGRFSGRQFSNSRSEMNVSTLELGDSALYLCASSTDSENIQYFGAGTRLSVL.